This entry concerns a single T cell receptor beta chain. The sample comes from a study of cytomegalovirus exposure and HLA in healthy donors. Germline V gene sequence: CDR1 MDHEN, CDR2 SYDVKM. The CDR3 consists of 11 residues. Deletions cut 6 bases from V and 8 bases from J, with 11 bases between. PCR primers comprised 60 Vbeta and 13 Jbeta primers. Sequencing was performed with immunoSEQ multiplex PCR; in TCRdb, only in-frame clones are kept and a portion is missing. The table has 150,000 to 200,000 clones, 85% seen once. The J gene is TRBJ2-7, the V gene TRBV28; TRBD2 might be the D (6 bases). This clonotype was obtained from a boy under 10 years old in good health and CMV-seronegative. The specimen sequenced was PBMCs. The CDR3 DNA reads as TGTGCCAGCAGCCGCACTAGCCAGCAGTACTTC. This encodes CASSRTSQQYF.